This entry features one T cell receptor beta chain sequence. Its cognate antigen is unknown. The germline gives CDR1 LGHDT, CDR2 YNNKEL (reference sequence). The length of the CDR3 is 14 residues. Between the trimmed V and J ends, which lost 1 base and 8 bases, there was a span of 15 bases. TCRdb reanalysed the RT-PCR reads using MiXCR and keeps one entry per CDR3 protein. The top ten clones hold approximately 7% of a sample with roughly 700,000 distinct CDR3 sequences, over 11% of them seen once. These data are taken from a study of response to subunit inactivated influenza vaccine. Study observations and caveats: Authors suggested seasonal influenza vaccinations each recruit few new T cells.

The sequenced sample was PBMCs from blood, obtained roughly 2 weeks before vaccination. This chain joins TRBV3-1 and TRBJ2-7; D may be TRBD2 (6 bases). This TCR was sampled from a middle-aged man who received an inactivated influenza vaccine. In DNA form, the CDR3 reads TGTGCCAGCAGCCAAGGGCGGGACGGAGGCAAGCAGTACTTC. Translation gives CASSQGRDGGKQYF.